The rows below give T cell receptor beta chains drawn from one sample of a study of cytomegalovirus exposure and HLA in healthy donors. Method: immunoSEQ multiplex PCR; TCRdb's copy keeps in-frame clones and lacks some. The table includes about 120,000 clones, over 50% detected once. The sample comprised PBMCs. The receptors come from a woman aged 40 to 50 in good health and CMV-seropositive. Both conserved end residues are part of each CDR3. The order of the fields is D gene, J gene, V gene, clone size, CDR3 protein, CDR3 DNA. D genes are given only for firm matches. Clone size, where shown, is once, few, many, or a class for clones that have expanded.

>.|TRBJ1-2|TRBV10-1|.
CASSESRQNLNYGYPF
TGCGCCAGCAGTGAGTCCCGACAGAACCTTAACTATGGCTACCCCTTC
>TRBD1|TRBJ1-3|TRBV5-6|few
CASSLWTGSGNTIYF
TGTGCCAGCAGCCTCTGGACAGGGAGCGGAAACACCATATATTTT
>.|TRBJ1-2|TRBV6-6|.
CASIHLTQGYGYTF
TGTGCCAGCATACATCTCACACAGGGCTATGGCTACACCTTC
>TRBD1|TRBJ1-5|TRBV2|few
CASSEGQVSNQPQHF
TGTGCCAGCAGTGAGGGACAGGTTAGCAATCAGCCCCAGCATTTT
>.|TRBJ2-7|TRBV18|once
CASSPRAYEQYF
TGTGCCAGCTCACCTCGGGCCTACGAGCAGTACTTC
>TRBD2|TRBJ2-3|TRBV11-2|few
CASSLGRTSGSTDTQYF
TGTGCCAGCAGCTTAGGTCGGACTAGCGGAAGCACAGATACGCAGTATTTT
>TRBD2|TRBJ2-7|TRBV5-8|.
CASSGLAGAREQYF
TGTGCCAGCTCCGGACTAGCGGGAGCACGCGAGCAGTACTTC
>.|TRBJ2-7|TRBV7-3|.
CAFYPTGIGYEQYF
TGTGCCTTCTACCCTACAGGGATCGGCTACGAGCAGTACTTC
>TRBD2|TRBJ2-7|TRBV18|.
CASSPGAGDSEQYF
TGTGCCAGCTCACCTGGAGCGGGAGACTCCGAGCAGTACTTC
>.|TRBJ2-3|TRBV7-9|.
CASRPDLGRGFTDTQYF
TGTGCCAGCAGACCAGACCTAGGGCGGGGCTTCACAGATACGCAGTATTTT
>.|TRBJ1-6|TRBV21-1|.
CASSLGQGNSPLHF
TGTGCCAGCAGCTTGGGACAGGGGAATTCACCCCTCCACTTT
>TRBD2|TRBJ2-7|TRBV5-6|.
CASSLGLADTYEQYF
TGTGCCAGCAGCTTGGGACTAGCGGACACCTACGAGCAGTACTTC
>TRBD2|TRBJ2-3|TRBV6-4|.
CASSDGPAGGDTQYF
TGTGCCAGCAGTGACGGCCCAGCGGGGGGAGATACGCAGTATTTT
>.|TRBJ2-7|TRBV11-2|.
CASSSSGTANYEQYF
TGTGCCAGCAGCTCCTCCGGGACTGCCAACTACGAGCAGTACTTC
>.|TRBJ2-7|TRBV13|few
CASSLRRVSYEQYF
TGTGCCAGCAGCTTAAGGCGGGTCTCCTACGAGCAGTACTTC
>.|TRBJ2-3|TRBV4-1|few
CASSQENRDPDTQYF
TGCGCCAGCAGCCAAGAAAACAGGGACCCAGATACGCAGTATTTT
>.|TRBJ2-7|TRBV4-1|few
CASSQGFLGLSSYEQYF
TGCGCCAGCAGCCAAGGATTTTTGGGACTGAGCTCCTACGAGCAGTACTTC
>.|TRBJ1-6|TRBV5-1|.
CASSLGDSINSPLHF
TGCGCCAGCAGCCTAGGAGACAGTATAAATTCACCCCTCCACTTT
>.|TRBJ2-2|TRBV6-5|.
CASSIQGSGELFF
TGTGCCAGCAGTATTCAGGGTTCCGGGGAGCTGTTTTTT
>TRBD2|TRBJ2-6|TRBV28|.
CASSRREVFRLSGANVLTF
TGTGCCAGCAGTCGTCGGGAGGTCTTCCGACTATCTGGGGCCAACGTCCTGACTTTC
>TRBD2|TRBJ2-1|TRBV5-1|few
CASSLAPLTSGRVDEQFF
TGCGCCAGCAGCTTGGCTCCTTTGACTAGCGGGAGGGTTGATGAGCAGTTCTTC
>TRBD1|TRBJ2-1|TRBV5-1|.
CASSRQGAGQYNEQFF
TGCGCCAGCAGCAGACAGGGGGCGGGGCAGTACAATGAGCAGTTCTTC
>.|TRBJ1-6|TRBV5-1|.
CASSADSGNNSPLHF
TGCGCCAGCAGCGCCGATTCAGGCAATAATTCACCCCTCCACTTT
>.|TRBJ1-4|TRBV18|.
CASSREQASEKLFF
TGTGCCAGCTCACGGGAGCAAGCCTCTGAAAAACTGTTTTTT
>TRBD1|TRBJ1-5|TRBV28|.
CASSAPGQGQPQHF
TGTGCCAGCAGCGCGCCGGGACAGGGTCAGCCCCAGCATTTT
>.|TRBJ2-7|TRBV7-8|few
CASSPRTTSYEQYF
TGTGCCAGCAGCCCCCGGACTACGTCCTACGAGCAGTACTTC
>.|TRBJ1-2|TRBV30|.
CAWSVRGRHGYTF
TGTGCCTGGAGTGTACGTGGGAGGCATGGCTACACCTTC
>.|TRBJ1-1|TRBV4-2|.
CASSQATNTEAFF
TGTGCCAGCAGCCAAGCAACTAACACTGAAGCTTTCTTT
>.|TRBJ1-1|TRBV5-1|few
CASSLQGAGNTEAFF
TGCGCCAGCAGCTTACAGGGAGCCGGGAACACTGAAGCTTTCTTT
>.|TRBJ2-3|TRBV28|few
CASSLSRAADTQYF
TGTGCCAGCAGTTTGAGCAGGGCAGCAGATACGCAGTATTTT
>TRBD2|TRBJ2-2|TRBV11-2|few
CASSPSGMLNTGELFF
TGTGCCAGCAGCCCTAGCGGGATGCTGAACACCGGGGAGCTGTTTTTT
>TRBD1|TRBJ2-7|TRBV18|once
CASSLWSGTGSVEQYF
TGTGCCAGCTCACTCTGGTCCGGGACAGGGTCGGTCGAGCAGTACTTC
>.|TRBJ2-5|TRBV27|once
CASSLSSEETQYF
TGTGCCAGCAGTTTATCGTCCGAAGAGACCCAGTACTTC
>TRBD2|TRBJ2-7|TRBV7-2|.
CASSSPGTIYEQYF
TGTGCCAGCAGCTCCCCCGGGACTATCTACGAGCAGTACTTC
>TRBD1|TRBJ1-4|TRBV30|.
CAWSENRGPEKLFF
TGTGCCTGGAGTGAAAACAGGGGGCCCGAAAAACTGTTTTTT
>.|TRBJ1-1|TRBV19|few
CASSHSLNTEAFF
TGTGCCAGTAGTCACAGTCTGAACACTGAAGCTTTCTTT
>.|TRBJ2-3|TRBV7-6|.
CASSLAVSGNTDTQYF
TGTGCCAGCAGCTTAGCGGTTAGCGGAAACACAGATACGCAGTATTTT
>.|TRBJ1-1|TRBV7-6|.
CASSSSEDTEAFF
TGTGCCAGCAGCTCGAGCGAGGACACTGAAGCTTTCTTT